Listed here are 5 T cell receptor beta chains from one sample, sequenced in a study of beta chain features in type 1 diabetes. The authors reverse transcribed all of the isolated RNA, so sequencing captured expressed TCRB transcripts. Libraries were prepared by immunoSEQ multiplex PCR; TCRdb keeps only in-frame clonotypes and omits some of them. This table has around 340,000 clones, around 20% appearing once. The sequenced sample was naive CD4+ T cells from blood. All receptors derive from a woman between 18 and 29 years old in good health.

The rearrangement joins TRBV11-1 to TRBJ2-7; possibly TRBD1 for D (6 bases). The CDR3 is made up of 15 amino acids. V was cut by 3 bases and J by 2 bases, with 14 bases left in between. Germline CDR1 is SGHAT and CDR2 is FQDESV (reference sequence). Written as DNA, the CDR3 is TGTGCCAGCAGCTTTGACAGGCTTAATACCTACGAGCAGTACTTC. Translation gives CASSFDRLNTYEQYF.

The chain joins TRBV6-5 to TRBJ2-7, with a possible D match to TRBD1 (5 bases). Germline V gives CDR1 MNHEY, CDR2 SVGAGI. The V gene lost 6 bases and the J gene lost 7 bases, with 16 bases spanning the gap. The length of the CDR3 is 13 residues. The DNA for the CDR3 is TGTGCCAGCAGGAGCCTCAGGGCATGGGAGCAGTACTTC. It specifies CASRSLRAWEQYF.

There are a few counts of this clone. CDR3 sequence: CASSVAWGEHSPLHF. For the CDR3, the DNA is TGTGCCAGCAGCGTAGCGTGGGGGGAACATTCACCCCTCCACTTT. The chain is built from TRBV9 and TRBJ1-6; TRBD1 might be the D (5 bases). Trimming left V 0 bases short and J 8 bases short, with 12 bases between. Per the germline V gene, CDR1 is SGDLS and CDR2 is YYNGEE. There are 15 residues in the CDR3.

V is TRBV4-2 and J is TRBJ2-7, with TRBD2 identical over 12 bases. This CDR3 has 15 residues. Per germline, CDR1 LGHNA and CDR2 YNFKEQ. V was pared by 1 base and J by 4 bases, with 2 bases of the junction left unmatched. CDR3 DNA: TGTGCCAGCAGCCAAGTCGGGACTAGCGGGTACGAGCAGTACTTC. Its translation is CASSQVGTSGYEQYF.

The rearrangement links TRBV23-1 to TRBJ1-2; 10 nucleotides match TRBD1. Being an ORF, TRBV23-1 has a function that is uncertain. J lost 7 bases, V lost 6 bases, and 5 bases had no gene match. This CDR3 is built from 13 residues. The DNA for the CDR3 is TGCGCCAGCAGAAGGGACAGGGGTTGTGGCTACACCTTC. Translated: CASRRDRGCGYTF.